Detailed here is one TCR beta chain. Its antigen specificity is not known. It has no much larger one-base neighbor in the sample; base qualities were not kept. The data are from a study of cytomegalovirus exposure and HLA in healthy donors (dated 2017 in TCRdb). For the wider study: In an earlier analysis of approximately 500 of the donors, around 290 Gb of sequence data and roughly 100 million unique TCR beta sequences from about 180 million T cells were reported. An early release that covered several hundred HLA-typed donors contained approximately 300 gigabases of sequencing data and tens of millions of unique TCR sequences. Among the roughly 400 genotyped donors, about 85% belonged to the genetic ancestry cluster associated with self-reported Caucasian donors. The study was designed to test whether signatures of past pathogen exposure could be identified by cataloging public T cell receptors. The study profiled the T cell repertoires of about 720 subjects by immunosequencing and related them to cytomegalovirus serostatus. Along with the roughly 610-subject first cohort, a separate validation cohort of around 120 different subjects was used. High-throughput TCR immunosequencing, statistical association of individual TCRs with disease status, and machine learning were combined to predict cytomegalovirus infection status. A later analysis re-analyzed previously published TCR beta repertoires from 666 donors and added high-resolution HLA genotyping to study TCR occurrence patterns. The later analysis used no new phenotypic data to find candidate immune exposures, relying instead on TCR beta sequences and their occurrence across donors. To decide whether each TCR beta V gene segment behaved as functional or pseudogenic, an earlier analysis of some 540 of the donors relied on high-throughput TCR beta sequencing. Donor age, sex, ethnicity and CMV serostatus were compiled together with the repertoire data. In a later genetic analysis, genome-wide SNP genotypes for about 55% of the roughly 700 donors were used, and that subset was treated as a discovery cohort. All discovery cohort repertoires had been generated using a single sequencing platform. Class I and class II HLA loci were covered by the typing at four-digit resolution. Typing coverage varied by locus: roughly 629-640 donors for A, B, C, DRB1 and DQB1; roughly 500 for DQA1; 606 for DPA1; some 470 for DPB1. About 5 DR-DQ haplotypes were handled as single units for association and clustering, since linkage in the cohort was strong. On average, 235,054 unique TCR beta nucleotide sequences were sequenced per donor among fewer than 500 genotyped donors of the cohort, with roughly 18% of those sequences being non-productive.

What the study reported, not specific to this receptor: CMV serostatus was the only immune exposure information available for the cohort. A further reported finding was that TCR beta sequences accurately predicted the HLA-A and HLA-B alleles for most subjects in the first cohort. In vitro tests confirmed that three of the cytomegalovirus-associated TCR beta chains recognize cytomegalovirus antigens. Roughly uniform sequencing depth across donors was assumed in presence/absence analyses, although this assumption may not hold. In an earlier analysis of 587 of the donors, most TCR beta V segments appeared in productive rearrangements about 87% or about 30% of the time, broadly matching IMGT annotations. Linkage disequilibrium might explain the correlated functional status among segregating V segments, but an unknown experimental factor could not be excluded. The cohort was sequenced for TCR beta chains only, and without alpha or paired-chain data the features that could be detected were limited. A later analysis found that HLA-associated TCR beta chains were more clonally expanded and had lower generation probabilities than equally common non-associated chains. The study listed 170 or so TCR beta chains as associated with cytomegalovirus. According to a later genetic analysis, donors in an Asian-associated ancestry cluster had fewer N-insertions in productive TCRs than the roughly 700-donor mean. The classifier was reported to diagnose cytomegalovirus status with high specificity and sensitivity in both the original cohort and the validation cohort. Because some donors lacked HLA typing at each locus, the association tests relied only on the typed subset. In a later analysis, the rate of TCR association differed among HLA loci, with DRB1 alleles having the most associated TCRs and HLA-C alleles having the fewest. Most TCR sequences were observed very rarely across donors, whereas some public TCRs were present in many individuals. When HLA alleles, especially DR and DQ, strongly co-occurred, attributing TCR associations to individual alleles was difficult. According to the authors, the approach could potentially be generalized to other disease states and immunological phenotypes. In a later analysis, several top co-occurrence clusters were reported to appear linked to parvovirus B19, influenza, CMV and Epstein-Barr virus. A cluster of highly shared sequence variants was judged likely to be a technical artifact of the sequencing pipeline. V-gene and J-gene trimming of TCR beta chains was associated with a missense DCLRE1C variant in a later genetic analysis, and the association was replicated in an independent cohort. Specific HLA alleles were associated with around 18,000 TCR beta sequences at a false discovery rate of 0.05 in a later analysis. Some 15 rarely observed V segments, including chromosome 9 orphons, were excluded from the earlier analysis of 550 to 700 of the donors because counts were too low. In a later analysis, most CMV-associated TCR beta chains were found to appear HLA-restricted, with HLA associations seemingly driven largely by CMV exposure.

The receptor library was made with the immunoSEQ multiplex PCR assay. For the multiplex PCR, a mixture combining 60 forward primers for TCR Vbeta segments and 13 reverse primers for TCR Jbeta segments was used. Amplification of the CDR3 region of rearranged TCR beta genes was performed with a multiplex PCR assay on genomic DNA. The Illumina HiSeq System was used to sequence the amplified TCR beta libraries as 87-base-pair reads. Per the source publication's procedure: A later analysis counted tens of millions of unique TCR beta chains across the approximately 700 repertoires, and some 11 million of these chains were shared by at least two donors. Raw reads were error-corrected and collapsed into unique sequences by a nearest-neighbor algorithm in which closely related sequences were merged to remove PCR and sequencing errors. Alignment of CDR3 sequences to IMGT reference sequences was used to assign V, D and J gene segments. For a sequence to be retained, a match of at least six nucleotides to both a V gene segment and a J gene segment was required. A rearrangement counted as productive if the CDR3 had no stop codons and remained in frame with V and J, and every other rearrangement counted as non-productive. CDR3 was defined by IMGT convention, running from the second conserved V-encoded cysteine to the conserved J-encoded phenylalanine. Sequences without an unambiguous match to a single V gene segment were excluded from the earlier analysis of several hundred of the donors. An earlier analysis of a few hundred of the donors called V segments functional above 56.7% productive rearrangements and segregating when the between-donor standard deviation exceeded 5%. A statistical classification framework was built to diagnose cytomegalovirus status from the catalog of TCR beta chain sequences. V and J gene assignment, in a later analysis, came from comparing TCR nucleotide sequences with IMGT/GENE-DB human TR gene sequences. A later analysis assigned CDR3 sequences and most-parsimonious VDJ recombination scenarios with the TCRdist pipeline. In a later analysis, each TCR beta chain was defined by its CDR3 amino acid sequence together with its V-gene family, and reads lacking a unique V-gene family were excluded. To address suspected cross-contamination and a sequencing artifact, a later analysis removed 550 to 750 highly shared, low-generation-probability nucleotide sequences. In a later analysis, a clonal expansion index was calculated for each public chain from normalized within-repertoire ranks of inferred template counts. A later analysis computed generation probabilities with a VDJ recombination model fitted to out-of-frame rearrangements, and checked the results against IGoR. Hypergeometric tests were used in a later analysis to score TCR-TCR, TCR-HLA and TCR-CMV co-occurrence, with a repertoire-size bias correction applied to the TCR pairs. To estimate false discovery rates, a later analysis permuted the HLA or CMV assignments 20 times. In a later analysis, co-occurring TCRs were grouped using DBSCAN, and TCRdist sequence similarity was added for clustering within HLA-allele-positive subsets. Repertoires with fewer than 30,000 or more than 120,000 public chains were left out of co-occurrence clustering, as were five repertoires with anomalous nucleotide sharing. TCRdb stores this immuneACCESS table with in-frame sequences only. Part of the clones is absent; in the studies checked, under half of the shortfall reflects unresolved V genes, and no reason is known for the rest. The V and J calls and clone size were taken over from that table, and D and trimming were inferred from the DNA. The sample records 110,000 to 150,000 clones, 80% of which are singletons. Jointly, the top ten make up just over 4.5% of the sample.

The cohort comprised 710 or so healthy bone marrow donors. Cohort members were all nominally healthy when sampled, although unrecorded immune exposures were likely present. The donor tested CMV seronegative and was one of the 352 seronegative cohort members. Every donor gave a peripheral blood sample, and the peripheral blood mononuclear cells from that sample were used for TCR beta sequencing. Genomic DNA extraction from the blood cell samples was performed with the Qiagen DNeasy Blood Extraction Kit. The TCR was taken from a man aged 40-50 years in good health and CMV-seronegative. Specimen: PBMCs.

The DNA sequence is given as TGTGCCACCAGCAGAGATCGGGGGGCTAACTATGGCTACACCTTC. Translated, this is CATSRDRGANYGYTF. The V and J genes are TRBV15 and TRBJ1-2; TRBD1 is perhaps the D gene, given 5 matching bases. V is shortened by 0 bases, J by 0 bases, and the region joining them spans 8 bases. Including cysteine and phenylalanine, the CDR3 has 15 amino acids. The read is trimmed to its CDR3 DNA, 45 bases read in frame from base 1. The germline V gene (reference sequence) yields LNHNV for CDR1 and YYDKDF for CDR2.